The 17 T cell receptor beta chains below come from one sample, sequenced in a study of shared clonotypes between healthy human individuals. Sequencing used immunoSEQ multiplex PCR; TCRdb keeps in-frame clones, though not all of them. Of around 1.5 million clones listed, roughly 98% are singletons. The specimen was naive CD4+ T cells sorted from blood. The subset here: CD45RA+ positively selected. The receptors shown here come from a young man in good health.

V is TRBV5-1 and J is TRBJ2-2, with 9 bases fitting TRBD1. The V and J ends lost 4 bases and 4 bases, in that order; junction bases with no gene match: 8. Looked up from germline, CDR1 is SGHRS and CDR2 is YFSETQ. This CDR3 comprises 16 residues. This CDR3 reads CASSRWDRVGTGELFF. CDR3 coding DNA: TGCGCCAGCAGCCGATGGGACAGGGTGGGCACCGGGGAGCTGTTTTTT.

The V call is TRBV18, the J call TRBJ2-3; 12 nucleotides align to TRBD2. CDR3 size: 17 residues. Germline CDR1 reads KGHSH; CDR2 reads LQKENI. J lost 2 bases, V lost 1 base, and 4 bases had no gene match. The CDR3 sequence: CASSPLGLAGHTDTQYF. CDR3 nucleotide sequence: TGTGCCAGCTCACCACTCGGACTAGCGGGACACACAGATACGCAGTATTTT.

In the case of this clone: This sample also contains other DNA sequences that code for the same CDR3. CDR3 sequence: CASSLATGRTDTQYF. As DNA, the CDR3 is TGCGCCAGCAGCTTGGCCACGGGACGCACAGATACGCAGTATTTT. The rearrangement links TRBV5-1 to TRBJ2-3; possibly TRBD1 or TRBD2 for D (5 bases each). CDR1 is SGHRS, CDR2 YFSETQ, per germline. The ends were cut back, 0 bases at V and 1 base at J, with 9 bases in the middle. CDR3 size: 15 residues.

The chain uses TRBV19 and TRBJ2-2; D uncertain. CDR1 and CDR2 from the germline V gene are LNHDA and SQIVND (reference sequence). V was cut by 7 bases and J by 0 bases, with 6 bases left in between. The CDR3 is made up of 13 amino acids. In DNA form, the CDR3 reads TGTGCCAGTAAGGACGCGAACACCGGGGAGCTGTTTTTT. Its protein product is CASKDANTGELFF.

The chain combines TRBV5-1 with TRBJ2-2; 14 nucleotides align to TRBD2. CDR3 length: 17 amino acids. With 7 bases clipped from V and 7 bases from J, the junction kept 12 bases outside the gene matches. Looked up from germline, CDR1 is SGHRS and CDR2 is YFSETQ. The CDR3 sequence is CASGGTSGSLGHGELFF. The CDR3 DNA reads TGCGCCAGCGGCGGGACTAGCGGGAGTTTAGGGCACGGGGAGCTGTTTTTT.

This chain connects TRBV6-6 to TRBJ2-5; D remains ambiguous. Trimming took off 0 bases at V and 3 bases at J, with 14 bases between the two ends. The CDR3 length is 16 residues. The germline V gene encodes CDR1 MNHNY and CDR2 SVGAGI (reference sequence). The CDR3 is CASSYSNTARKETQYF. The DNA for the CDR3 is TGTGCCAGCAGTTACTCGAATACAGCCCGTAAAGAGACCCAGTACTTC.

The chain recombines TRBV7-2 with TRBJ2-7; D not resolved. V lost 1 base, J lost 2 bases, and 15 bases lay in between. This CDR3 is 16 amino acids long. Germline lookup yields CDR1 SGHTA and CDR2 FQGNSA. CDR3 DNA sequence: TGTGCCAGCAGCTTAGAGGTGTCTAGGGTCGCCTACGAGCAGTACTTC. It codes for CASSLEVSRVAYEQYF. Full variable domain (remainder filled in from reference TRBV7-2 and TRBJ2-7): GAGVSQSPSNKVTEKGKDVELRCDPISGHTALYWYRQSLGQGLEFLIYFQGNSAPDKSGLPSDRFSAERTGGSVSTLTIQRTQQEDSAVYLCASSLEVSRVAYEQYFGPGTRLTVT.

This chain uses TRBV5-8 with TRBJ1-5; maybe TRBD1 (5 bases). Trimming removed 4 bases at V and 7 bases at J, with 12 bases between. This CDR3 has 13 residues. Germline V lookup: CDR1 SGHTS, CDR2 YDEGEE. The CDR3 loop is CASSGGRGQPQHF. Here the CDR3 DNA reads TGTGCCAGCAGCGGCGGCCGGGGCCAGCCCCAGCATTTT.

This chain uses TRBV18 with TRBJ1-4; D gene ambiguous. Trimming left V 4 bases short and J 7 bases short, with 16 bases between. This CDR3 contains 15 residues. In germline, CDR1 is KGHSH, CDR2 LQKENI. CDR3 DNA sequence: TGTGCCAGCTCACAACCGGGCCTCCCGAGTGAAAAACTGTTTTTT. This gives the protein CASSQPGLPSEKLFF.

The chain has TRBV2 and TRBJ2-5, with D possibly being TRBD1 (5 bases). The germline V gene has CDR1 SNHLY and CDR2 FYNNEI. The V and J ends lost 6 bases and 1 base respectively, with 12 bases between them. The CDR3 spans 14 residues. The CDR3 region has the DNA TGTGCCAGCAGGCAACTACAGGCCCAAGAGACCCAGTACTTC. Its translation is CASRQLQAQETQYF.

The rearrangement uses TRBV7-2 and TRBJ1-1; D is unresolved. There are 14 residues in the CDR3. CDR1 is SGHTA and CDR2 is FQGNSA in the germline V gene. Between the trimmed V and J ends, which lost 2 bases and 5 bases, there was a span of 12 bases. This CDR3 reads CASSLRRDGTEAFF. CDR3 DNA sequence: TGTGCCAGCAGCTTAAGGCGCGACGGGACTGAAGCTTTCTTT.

V is TRBV18 and J is TRBJ1-3; D remains unclear. The CDR3 is 17 residues long. Germline assignment: CDR1 KGHSH and CDR2 LQKENI. Trimming took off 4 bases at V and 3 bases at J, with 19 bases between the two ends. This CDR3 reads CASSQTPTTSNGNTIYF. CDR3 in DNA: TGTGCCAGCTCACAAACCCCCACCACTTCGAATGGAAACACCATATATTTT.

This clone has just one count. J is TRBJ2-3 and V is TRBV7-3; TRBD2 aligns across 11 bases. The CDR3 extends over 16 amino acids. J gave up 5 bases and V 5 bases, and 9 bases lay outside the gene matches. The germline CDR1 and CDR2 sequences are SGHTA and FQGTGA. CDR3 region: CASSPIAGGPVDTQYF. In DNA, the CDR3 is TGTGCCAGCAGCCCTATAGCGGGAGGGCCAGTAGATACGCAGTATTTT. Full variable domain (remainder filled in from reference TRBV7-3 and TRBJ2-3): GAGVSQTPSNKVTEKGKYVELRCDPISGHTALYWYRQSLGQGPEFLIYFQGTGAADDSGLPNDRFFAVRPEGSVSTLKIQRTERGDSAVYLCASSPIAGGPVDTQYFGPGTRLTVL.

The rearrangement links TRBV12-5 to TRBJ2-7; 8 bases map to TRBD1. This CDR3 spans 13 amino acids. The J segment lost 5 bases and the V segment lost 6 bases, leaving 6 bases of the junction unmatched. Germline V lookup: CDR1 LGHNT, CDR2 FRNRAP. CDR3: CASGQTGADEQYF. The CDR3 nucleotides are TGTGCTAGTGGGCAGACAGGGGCAGACGAGCAGTACTTC.

V and J are TRBV19 and TRBJ2-1, with D perhaps TRBD2 (6 bases). From germline, CDR1 is LNHDA and CDR2 SQIVND (reference sequence). The CDR3 covers 15 residues. The V and J ends lost 7 bases and 7 bases respectively, with 20 bases between them. The DNA for the CDR3 is TGTGCCAGTACGGACGGAGGGGCTTTCGGTAATGAGCAGTTCTTC. Protein sequence: CASTDGGAFGNEQFF.

V usage is TRBV9 and J usage is TRBJ2-7; 9 bases fit TRBD2. This CDR3 has 16 residues. The germline V gene has CDR1 SGDLS and CDR2 YYNGEE. Trimming took 0 bases from V and 6 from J; bases not matched to a gene: 10. DNA for the CDR3: TGTGCCAGCAGCGTAGGGCTGGCGGGAGGGCCTTCCGAGCAGTACTTC. It yields the protein CASSVGLAGGPSEQYF. Looking up the rest from reference TRBV9 and TRBJ2-7 gives the full variable domain: DSGVTQTPKHLITATGQRVTLRCSPRSGDLSVYWYQQSLDQGLQFLIQYYNGEERAKGNILERFSAQQFPDLHSELNLSSLELGDSALYFCASSVGLAGGPSEQYFGPGTRLTVT.

The rearrangement links TRBV7-2 to TRBJ2-1; TRBD2 matches 14 bases. Germline V gene data show CDR1 as SGHTA and CDR2 as FQGNSA. J gave up 9 bases and V 5 bases, and 3 bases lay outside the gene matches. The CDR3 loop spans 14 amino acids. CDR3 in DNA: TGTGCCAGCAGCCTGGGGACTAGCGGGAGTGAGCAGTTCTTC. Amino acid sequence: CASSLGTSGSEQFF.